A selection of T cell receptor beta chains follows, all from one sample in a study of shared clonotypes between healthy human individuals. TCRdb keeps only in-frame clones here, not all; method: immunoSEQ multiplex PCR. The sample shows roughly 2,500,000 clones, approximately 93% of them seen only once. The sample comprised naive CD4+ T cells from PBMCs. Every receptor here comes from a man aged 18-30 years in good health. Some clones in this sample may be carry-over from other donors' samples. CDR3s leave out the opening cysteine and the closing phenylalanine or tryptophan. Each record gives: D gene, V gene, clone size, CDR3 protein. D genes are given only for firm matches. A clone size is listed for some rows: how often the clone was seen (once, few, many), or a class if it is expanded.

d_gene: .; v_gene: TRBV20-1; abundance: .; CDR3aa: SVGPGLGYT
d_gene: .; v_gene: TRBV5-1; abundance: once; CDR3aa: ASSPGGLGDTGELF
d_gene: TRBD2; v_gene: TRBV7-2; abundance: .; CDR3aa: ASSKLAGGPHEQF
d_gene: .; v_gene: TRBV18; abundance: .; CDR3aa: ASSPLAGSYNEQF
d_gene: TRBD1; v_gene: TRBV5-4; abundance: once; CDR3aa: ASSMTGGDGANVLT
d_gene: .; v_gene: TRBV4-3; abundance: once; CDR3aa: ASSHGRSYEQY
d_gene: TRBD1; v_gene: TRBV9; abundance: once; CDR3aa: ASSVGTGGSDTQY
d_gene: .; v_gene: TRBV9; abundance: .; CDR3aa: ASSSGTPGKLF
d_gene: .; v_gene: TRBV2; abundance: .; CDR3aa: ASSNGIFTDTQY
d_gene: .; v_gene: TRBV7-9; abundance: .; CDR3aa: ASSFGRYQETQY
d_gene: .; v_gene: TRBV7-3; abundance: .; CDR3aa: ASSLTPSYTDTQY
d_gene: .; v_gene: TRBV27; abundance: .; CDR3aa: ASSPAYLGGSYNEQF
d_gene: .; v_gene: TRBV7-2; abundance: .; CDR3aa: ASSFSGANYGYT
d_gene: .; v_gene: TRBV10-3; abundance: .; CDR3aa: AISQDFPGELF